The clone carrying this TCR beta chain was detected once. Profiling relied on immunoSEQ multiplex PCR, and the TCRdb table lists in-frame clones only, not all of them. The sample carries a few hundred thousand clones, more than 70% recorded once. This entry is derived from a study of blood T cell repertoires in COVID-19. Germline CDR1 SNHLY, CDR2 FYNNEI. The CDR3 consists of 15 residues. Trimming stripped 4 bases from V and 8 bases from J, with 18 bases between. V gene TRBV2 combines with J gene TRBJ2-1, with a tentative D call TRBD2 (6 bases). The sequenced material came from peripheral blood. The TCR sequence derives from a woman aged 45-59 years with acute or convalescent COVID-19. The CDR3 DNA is TGTGCCAGCAGTGTGGGAGGTGAGGGGAGCGATGAGCAGTTCTTC. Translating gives CASSVGGEGSDEQFF.